This T cell receptor beta chain was found in a study of T cell responses to AZD1222 COVID-19 vaccine. The V gene lost 0 bases and the J gene lost 8 bases, with 8 bases spanning the gap. The CDR3 has 12 residues. In germline, CDR1 is SGHDT, CDR2 YYEEEE. The data were produced by immunoSEQ multiplex PCR, yet TCRdb's version contains in-frame clones alone and is incomplete. This repertoire shows some 130,000 clones, 80% to 90% found once; its top ten account for 7.5% to 8.5%. The receptor was derived from an adult in good health. The chain links TRBV5-6 to TRBJ1-2, with D uncertain. Sequencing used peripheral blood, obtained on day 0 of AZD1222 vaccination. The CDR3, as DNA: TGTGCCAGCAGCTTGGGCGCTGGCGGCTACACCTTC. Translation: CASSLGAGGYTF.